The entry that follows covers one TCR beta chain sequence. This sample is drawn from a study of blood T cell repertoires in COVID-19. Looking at the study overall: Italy, Spain and the United States were the sources of the convalescent and acute COVID-19 samples. PBMCs, B-cell-depleted T cells, or T cells were the source of the cDNA or gDNA that made up the material.

Source study methods: Reference gene primers were amplified, and this amplification served to estimate nucleated cell counts. Data came from immunoSEQ multiplex PCR; TCRdb stores just in-frame clones and leaves some out. V, J and clone size derive from that table, while D and trimming were established from the DNA sequence. The sample includes roughly 120,000 clones, around 85% of them seen just once. The sample consisted of peripheral blood. The clonotype comes from a man aged 50 or older with acute or convalescent COVID-19.

CDR3 region: CASAGTRGDQPQHF. The CDR3 bases are TGTGCCAGCGCCGGGACAAGAGGGGATCAGCCCCAGCATTTT. V is TRBV6-5 and J is TRBJ1-5, with D maybe TRBD1 (6 bases). There are 14 residues in the CDR3. Germline V CDR1 and CDR2: MNHEY, SVGAGI. Trimming took off 8 bases at V and 5 bases at J, with 16 bases between the two ends.